This paragraph covers one T cell receptor (beta chain) sequence. Original data processing: Amplification of reference gene primers was used by the study to estimate nucleated cell counts. Sequencing was performed with immunoSEQ multiplex PCR; in TCRdb, only in-frame clones are kept and a portion is missing. D and trimming were read from the DNA, whereas the V and J calls and clone size are those reported in that table. The data show approximately 210,000 clones, around four fifths seen once. These data originate in a study of blood T cell repertoires in COVID-19. Study overall: Specimens from acute and convalescent COVID-19 originated in the United States, Italy and Spain.

The germline V gene has CDR1 MNHEY and CDR2 SMNVEV (reference sequence). This CDR3 region has 15 residues. V was trimmed by 3 bases and J by 1 base, leaving 11 bases between them. The sequence was collected from a woman aged 45-60 years with active or convalescent COVID-19. The V and J genes are TRBV27 and TRBJ2-3; D might be TRBD2 (5 bases). Sequencing was performed on peripheral blood. The CDR3 is CASSFRGKGTDTQYF. In DNA, the CDR3 is TGTGCCAGCAGTTTTCGAGGGAAGGGCACAGATACGCAGTATTTT.